Below, 7 T cell receptor beta chains from the same sample are listed, as sequenced in a study of vaccination and CD4 T cells after COVID-19. The Oncomine TCR Beta short-read assay was what sequenced the DNA obtained from cultured CD4+ T cells. TCRdb passed the PCR reads through MiXCR, listing each CDR3 protein once. The table lists some 10,000 distinct CDR3 sequences, around 58% of them singletons. Indicated treatment: approximately 10-day PBMC culture with coronavirus spike peptide pools or control peptides (ViraFEST assay). No antigen is known for these receptors. Sequencing was done on a sample of CD4+ T cells from blood, cultured in vitro. These receptors all come from a human donor who had recovered from COVID-19.

This chain joins TRBV12-3 or TRBV12-4 and TRBJ1-2; D unclear. This CDR3 has 13 amino acids. V was clipped by 6 bases and J by 4 bases, with 12 bases between them. For the CDR3, the DNA is TGTGCCAGCAGGGAAAACGCCGTCTATGGCTACACCTTC. Translated: CASRENAVYGYTF.

Points on this clonotype: A junction end diverges from the germline sequence, so it may reflect a read error. The rearrangement uses TRBV2 and TRBJ1-1; D may be TRBD1 (5 bases). Germline V gene sequence: CDR1 SNHLY, CDR2 FYNNEI. This CDR3 region has 14 residues. CDR3 protein: CVSSARRGDTEAFF. CDR3 sequence (DNA): TGTGTCAGCAGTGCCCGGCGGGGGGACACTGAAGCTTTCTTT.

The chain uses TRBV7-2 and TRBJ2-2; D is uncertain. Germline CDR1 reads SGHTA; CDR2 reads FQGNSA. The CDR3 runs 17 residues. Trimming left V 1 base short and J 0 bases short, with 12 bases between. The DNA for the CDR3 is TGTGCCAGCAGCTTAGACTCCTACCGAGCGAACACCGGGGAGCTGTTTTTT. Translated, it gives CASSLDSYRANTGELFF.

V gene TRBV20-1 combines with J gene TRBJ2-3; D is uncertain. Trimming cost V 3 bases and J 2 bases, with 21 bases left between them. Per germline, CDR1 DFQATT and CDR2 SNEGSKA (reference sequence). This CDR3 has 17 residues. CDR3: CSASDPLRTLPTDTQYF. CDR3 coding DNA: TGCAGTGCTAGCGATCCCCTTCGAACCCTCCCCACAGATACGCAGTATTTT.

This sequence joins TRBV11-3 and TRBJ1-6, with TRBD1 matching over 7 bases. After removal of 5 bases from V and 6 bases from J, the junction contained 7 bases not matched to a gene. In germline, CDR1 is SGHNT, CDR2 YENEEA. This CDR3 is 15 amino acids long. The CDR3 reads CASSHRQGANSPLHF. CDR3 DNA: TGTGCCAGCAGCCACCGACAGGGCGCTAATTCACCCCTCCACTTT.

The V gene is TRBV6-5, the J gene TRBJ2-5, with unresolved D. Trimming removed 4 bases at V and 0 bases at J, with 9 bases between. This CDR3 is 14 amino acids long. In germline, CDR1 is MNHEY, CDR2 SVGAGI. CDR3 in amino acids: CASSFAQYQETQYF. The CDR3 DNA follows: TGTGCCAGCAGTTTCGCGCAGTACCAAGAGACCCAGTACTTC.

This chain connects TRBV28 to TRBJ2-7; TRBD1 matches at 7 bases. CDR1 is MDHEN, CDR2 SYDVKM, per germline. This CDR3 is built from 15 residues. Losses at the gene ends were 5 bases for V and 3 bases for J; bases not matched to a gene: 10. CDR3 sequence (DNA): TGTGCCAGCAGTATACCGACAGGGATCGTCTACGAGCAGTACTTC. This sequence encodes CASSIPTGIVYEQYF.